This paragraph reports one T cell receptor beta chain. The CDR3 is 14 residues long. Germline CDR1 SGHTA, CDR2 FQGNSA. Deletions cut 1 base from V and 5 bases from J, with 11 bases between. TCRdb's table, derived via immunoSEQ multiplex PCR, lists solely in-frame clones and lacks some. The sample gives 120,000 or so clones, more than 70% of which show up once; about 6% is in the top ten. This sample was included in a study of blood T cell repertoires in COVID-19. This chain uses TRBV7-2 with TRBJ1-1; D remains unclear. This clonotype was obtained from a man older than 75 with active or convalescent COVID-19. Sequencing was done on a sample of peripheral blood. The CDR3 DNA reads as TGTGCCAGCAGCTTAGATCCCTGGACTACTGAAGCTTTCTTT. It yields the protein CASSLDPWTTEAFF.